This T cell receptor beta chain was sequenced for a study of blood T cell repertoires in COVID-19 (TCRdb year 2020). Concerning the study at large: Samples covering the acute and convalescent phases of COVID-19 were provided by collaborators in the United States, Italy and Spain. Sample metadata almost always included a de-identified subject ID, COVID-19 status, age in years and sex. Where available, HLA class I and class II types were taken from metadata supplied by the sample provider and were not determined by assay-based typing. The samples were drawn from two sources: the first 160 participants of the ongoing ImmuneRACE study, and 1,254 subjects contributed by 6 global collaborators. Subjects who had been exposed to COVID-19, were actively infected with it, or had recovered from it provided the deeply sampled blood TCRbeta repertoires that made up the dataset. A freely available public database, intended as a resource for researchers studying the immune response to SARS-CoV-2, is where the repertoires were released. The material from the prospective study consisted of cDNA or gDNA derived from T cells, B-cell-depleted T cells, or PBMCs.

What the research found in general, with its limitations: The quantity of clinical and demographic metadata differed by source and by participant and was supplied without curation.

TCRbeta CDR3 regions were amplified from genomic DNA using the immunoSEQ Assay, a bias-controlled multiplex PCR. In the authors' own workflow: Nucleated cell counts per sample were estimated from amplification of reference gene primers within the assay. Sequence reads were collapsed and filtered to measure the absolute abundance of every unique TCRbeta CDR3 rearrangement. For each sample, productive Simpson clonality was calculated as the square root of Simpson's diversity index over productive rearrangements. TCRdb mirrors the immuneACCESS table, restricted to in-frame sequences. Some clones are absent from its copies; in checked studies, under half trace to an unresolved V gene, and the reason for the others is unknown. V, J and clone size derive from that table, while D and trimming were established from the DNA sequence. This sample lists fewer than 200,000 clones; more than 70% were detected once. Of the sample, 7.5% to 9.5% falls within the top ten clones.

Whole blood was collected in K2EDTA tubes by collaborating institutions according to the institutions' own protocols. Collaborator samples were shipped for TCRbeta analysis as frozen whole blood, isolated PBMCs, or DNA extracted from either sample type. For this clone: Its antigen remains undetermined. Base quality data are lacking; no much larger clone is found one base away.

There are 13 amino acids in the CDR3, from cysteine to phenylalanine inclusive. Only the CDR3 portion is preserved as DNA: 39 bases, with reading frame beginning at the first base. CDR1 and CDR2 were assigned from the germline V gene (reference sequence) as SEHNR and FQNEAQ. Trimming at the junction amounts to 5 bases on V and 4 bases on J, and the germline ends lie 8 bases apart. Sequenced input: peripheral blood. The sequence joins TRBV7-9 to TRBJ1-4; the D gene cannot be named for sure. This sequence was found in a woman between 55 and 75 years old with acute or convalescent COVID-19. CDR3 region: CASSQIINEKLFF. The DNA sequence is as follows: TGTGCCAGCAGCCAGATCATTAATGAAAAACTGTTTTTT.